This T cell receptor beta chain was captured in a study of neurological immune-mediated disorders. In this sample, this clonotype turned up many times. TCRdb called the 5' RACE reads again in MiXCR, with one record for every CDR3 protein. The data show some 60,000 distinct CDR3 sequences, about 2.5% seen once. The CDR3 spans 15 residues. V lost 0 bases and J lost 0, with 11 bases in between. CDR1 is DFQATT, CDR2 SNEGSKA, per germline (reference sequence). The receptor was derived from a man aged 50 to 59 with multiple sclerosis. Sequencing used PBMCs. V is TRBV20-1 and J is TRBJ1-2; D unresolved. In nucleotides, the CDR3 is TGCAGTGCTAGAGAAGTGGGCAGGTCTAACTATGGCTACACCTTC. It codes for CSAREVGRSNYGYTF.